The clone carrying this T cell receptor (beta chain) was counted a few times. Antigen specificity is unknown. The data were obtained in a study of T cells in localized non-small cell lung cancer. Findings and caveats of the study: Tumor showed lower T cell clonality than uninvolved adjacent lung, where it was highest.

Germline V gene lookup returns CDR1 SEHNR and CDR2 FQNEAQ (reference sequence). J was trimmed by 8 bases and V by 0 bases; bases with no gene match: 5. The CDR3 length is 14 residues. Assay: immunoSEQ multiplex PCR; the TCRdb copy retains only in-frame clones and omits some. The profile shows approximately 72,000 clones, approximately 85% of them singletons. This chain uses TRBV7-9 with TRBJ1-2; the match to TRBD1 covers 8 bases. The sequence came from a female donor of 60 years or more with stage I lung adenocarcinoma. The material sequenced was peripheral blood, taken before any cancer treatment. As DNA, the CDR3 is TGTGCCAGCAGCTTAGCGGCGGACAGGGTGGGCTACACCTTC. This encodes CASSLAADRVGYTF.